This is a list of T cell receptor beta chains from one sample in a study of blood T cell repertoires in COVID-19. TCRdb's table, derived via immunoSEQ multiplex PCR, lists solely in-frame clones and lacks some. The table has roughly 290,000 clones, approximately 83% seen once. The sequenced material came from PBMCs or T cells enriched from blood (not recorded which). Source of these receptors: a woman aged 30 to 39 who had recovered from COVID-19. Both conserved end residues are trimmed from each CDR3.

>TRBV19|TRBJ1-2
ASSIESIGVRAGYT
>TRBV28|TRBJ2-1
ASRKFNRGLYNEQF
>TRBV7-3|TRBJ2-2
ASSDRPPVGRTGHLGELF
>TRBV3-1/TRBV3-2|TRBJ2-7
ASSFGARNYEQY
>TRBV5-1|TRBJ1-1
ASSGGQPVNTEAF
>TRBV19|TRBJ1-1
ASKLTSQGNTEAF
>TRBV18|TRBJ1-5
ASSPGLQMNQPQH
>TRBV29-1|TRBJ1-5
SVKLTGKDQPQH
>TRBV24-1|TRBJ2-3
ATSEAGTGESDTQY
>TRBV12-3/TRBV12-4|TRBJ1-2
ASSLAGDYGYT
>TRBV12-3/TRBV12-4|TRBJ1-3
ASRQSSGNTIY
>TRBV7-8|TRBJ1-4
ASSPRWQTTTNEKLF
>TRBV18|TRBJ1-2
ASSPSGGFRGYT
>TRBV28|TRBJ1-2
ASTVGQGVIGYT
>TRBV6-4|TRBJ2-1
ASIDREHLTNEQF
>TRBV30|TRBJ1-6
AWSRGSYNSPLH
>TRBV28|TRBJ2-7
ASRTGTYEQY
>TRBV25-1|TRBJ1-1
ASMYPREGPNTEAF
>TRBV9|TRBJ2-3
ASSELSGYTDTQY
>TRBV10-3|TRBJ2-1
AISESPGTLSYNEQF
>TRBV7-2|TRBJ2-7
ASSFFGVEYEQY
>TRBV18|TRBJ2-5
ASSPPGSRETQY
>TRBV9|TRBJ2-7
ASSPGTSGRDEQY
>TRBV6-5|TRBJ1-4
ASRDDRSKLF
>TRBV28|TRBJ1-5
ATRLGAGNQPQH
>TRBV7-5|TRBJ1-1
ARSLTFVVF
>TRBV5-6|TRBJ2-7
ASSPGTYFDYEQY
>TRBV19|TRBJ1-5
ASSRQNSNQPQH
>TRBV27|TRBJ2-7
ASSLATGRYEQY
>TRBV19|TRBJ2-7
ASSTTLGQKDPYEQY
>TRBV6-5|TRBJ1-2
ASSYSAGYGYT
>TRBV28|TRBJ2-7
ASSSGGDNAYEQY
>TRBV19|TRBJ2-5
ASSIRTSVYETQY
>TRBV7-9|TRBJ1-1
ASSPSTEAF
>TRBV5-1|TRBJ2-1
ASSPGAGAYNEQF
>TRBV6-5|TRBJ2-3
ASSYGREDLDTQY
>TRBV10-2|TRBJ1-5
ASSSTGQGRGFGNQPQH
>TRBV7-2|TRBJ2-7
ASSLGQGAYEQY
>TRBV5-6|TRBJ2-5
ASSLGAGTSGEETQY
>TRBV27|TRBJ2-5
ASSSGQGQQETQY
>TRBV3-1/TRBV3-2|TRBJ2-1
ASSVTGQGKNEQF
>TRBV2|TRBJ1-6
ASSETETSLH
>TRBV14|TRBJ2-3
ASSQTTGSTDTQY
>TRBV6-5|TRBJ1-2
ASSLSGHLSDYGYT
>TRBV7-3|TRBJ1-1
ASSLQGTGEAF
>TRBV5-1|TRBJ2-7
ASSLQGGTASYEQY
>TRBV28|TRBJ2-5
ASSPDFPQETQY
>TRBV6-5|TRBJ1-2
ASRPPGGYGYT
>TRBV27|TRBJ2-3
ASSSWTRADTQY
>TRBV18|TRBJ1-1
ASSPPWPNTEAF
>TRBV5-1|TRBJ2-2
ASSSAGAGTGELF
>TRBV28|TRBJ1-5
ASTEDRGGDNQPQH
>TRBV9|TRBJ1-3
ASSPNQVFSGNTIY
>TRBV5-1|TRBJ2-5
ASSPPGRLGQGRRETQY
>TRBV5-1|TRBJ2-3
ASSLGTVSTDTQY
>TRBV6-5|TRBJ2-2
ASSYGRNTGELF
>TRBV7-9|TRBJ1-2
ASSLRGKDRGFYGYT
>TRBV6-5|TRBJ2-3
ASSYYTGGAGDTQY
>TRBV5-6|TRBJ2-3
ASSPLPGRRTDTQY